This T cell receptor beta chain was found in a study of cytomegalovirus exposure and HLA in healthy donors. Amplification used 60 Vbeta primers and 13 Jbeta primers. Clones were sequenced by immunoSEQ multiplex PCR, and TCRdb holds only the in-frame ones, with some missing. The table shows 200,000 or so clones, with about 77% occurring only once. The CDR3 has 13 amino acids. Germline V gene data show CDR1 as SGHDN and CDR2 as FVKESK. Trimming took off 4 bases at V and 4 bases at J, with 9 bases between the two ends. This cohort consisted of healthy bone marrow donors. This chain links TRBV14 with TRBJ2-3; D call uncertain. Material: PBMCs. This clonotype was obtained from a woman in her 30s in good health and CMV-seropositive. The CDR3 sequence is CASSLVTSDTQYF. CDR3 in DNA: TGTGCCAGCAGCCTCGTCACATCAGATACGCAGTATTTT.